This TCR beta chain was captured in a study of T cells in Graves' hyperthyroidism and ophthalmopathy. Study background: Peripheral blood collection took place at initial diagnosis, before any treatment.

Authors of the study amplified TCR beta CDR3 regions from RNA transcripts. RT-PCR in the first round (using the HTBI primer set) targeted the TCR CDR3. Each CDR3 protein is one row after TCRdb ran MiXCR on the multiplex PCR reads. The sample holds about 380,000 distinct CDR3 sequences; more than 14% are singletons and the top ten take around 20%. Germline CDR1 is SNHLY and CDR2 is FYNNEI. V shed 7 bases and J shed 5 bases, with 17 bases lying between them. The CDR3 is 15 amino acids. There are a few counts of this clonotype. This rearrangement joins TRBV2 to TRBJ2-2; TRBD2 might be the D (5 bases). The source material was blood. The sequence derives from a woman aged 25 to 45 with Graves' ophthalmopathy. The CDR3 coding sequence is TGTGCCAGCATGGGCGGAGGTCTTGGTACCGGGGAGCTGTTTTTT. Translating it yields CASMGGGLGTGELFF. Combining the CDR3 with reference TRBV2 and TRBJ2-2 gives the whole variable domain EPEVTQTPSHQVTQMGQEVILRCVPISNHLYFYWYRQILGQKVEFLVSFYNNEISEKSEIFDDQFSVERPDGSNFTLKIRSTKLEDSAMYFCASMGGGLGTGELFFGEGSRLTVL.